A single sample gave rise to the 12 T cell receptor beta chains below, sequenced in a study of OX40 agonist ivuxolimab in advanced cancers. The library was prepared using the immunoSEQ multiplex PCR assay. The table was pulled from immuneACCESS by TCRdb, which kept in-frame rearrangements only. Such tables lose some clones; where checked, under half of the loss comes from unresolved V genes, and the rest has no known cause. Here the sample has 85,000 to 90,000 clones; approximately 89% occur a single time. The ten biggest clones cover 0.22% of the sample. Sequenced here: CD4+ or CD8+ T cells sorted from blood, sampled in a trial of the OX40 agonist ivuxolimab. Source of these receptors: an adult with an advanced solid tumor such as melanoma, head and neck, liver or kidney cancer.

CDR3 bases: TGTGCCAGCAGCTCGGGGCCGAGCCAGACCCAGTACTTC. Translation: CASSSGPSQTQYF. The chain links TRBV11-3 to TRBJ2-5; tentatively, D is TRBD1 or TRBD2 (5 bases each). The CDR3 consists of 13 residues. CDR1 and CDR2 from the germline V gene are SGHNT and YENEEA. The ends were cut back, 4 bases at V and 6 bases at J, with 12 bases in the middle. Filled out from reference TRBV11-3 and TRBJ2-5, the complete variable domain reads EAGVVQSPRYKIIEKKQPVAFWCNPISGHNTLYWYLQNLGQGPELLIRYENEEAVDDSQLPKDRFSAERLKGVDSTLKIQPAELGDSAVYLCASSSGPSQTQYFGPGTRLLVL.

The chain uses TRBV4-3 and TRBJ2-3; D is uncertain. Germline assignment: CDR1 LGHNA and CDR2 YSLEER. The V and J ends lost 4 bases and 14 bases respectively, with 13 bases between them. The CDR3 runs 11 residues. The CDR3 DNA is TGCGCCAGCAGCCTCGACGGAATCCTGTATTTT. Its translation: CASSLDGILYF.

The chain employs TRBV7-6 and TRBJ2-7; TRBD1 aligns across 7 bases. V lost 3 bases to trimming and J lost 2 bases; unmatched junction nucleotides: 13. The CDR3 extends over 17 amino acids. Per germline, CDR1 SGHVS and CDR2 FNYEAQ. CDR3: CASSLVSNRQGTYEQYF. The CDR3 nucleotides are TGTGCCAGCAGCTTGGTTTCTAATCGACAGGGAACCTACGAGCAGTACTTC.

The V and J genes are TRBV28 and TRBJ2-3; 8 bases are a match to TRBD2. The CDR3 totals 16 residues. With V trimmed by 5 bases and J by 2 bases, 9 bases remained unmatched. Germline CDR1 and CDR2: MDHEN and SYDVKM. CDR3 bases: TGTGCCAGCAGTATCCTTGGGCGGGGGGTCACAGATACGCAGTATTTT. Amino acids: CASSILGRGVTDTQYF.

This clone was counted between two and nine times. The chain joins TRBV5-4 to TRBJ1-2; 11 bases align to TRBD1. J was trimmed by 3 bases and V by 4 bases; bases with no gene match: 5. Germline V gives CDR1 SGHNT, CDR2 YYREEE (reference sequence). This CDR3 comprises 15 residues. The CDR3: CASSAGQGAYYGYTF. Written as DNA, the CDR3 is TGTGCCAGCAGCGCCGGACAGGGGGCTTACTATGGCTACACCTTC. Complete variable domain (other parts from reference TRBV5-4 and TRBJ1-2): ETGVTQSPTHLIKTRGQQVTLRCSSQSGHNTVSWYQQALGQGPQFIFQYYREEENGRGNFPPRFSGLQFPNYSSELNVNALELDDSALYLCASSAGQGAYYGYTFGSGTRLTVV.

The sample holds a few counts of this clone. This sample also contains other DNA sequences that code for the same CDR3. The chain carries TRBV7-2 and TRBJ2-1; the D is unclear. In germline, CDR1 is SGHTA, CDR2 FQGNSA. CDR3 size: 13 residues. V shed 5 bases and J shed 5 bases, with 10 bases lying between them. The CDR3 sequence: CASSLDRDNEQFF. The CDR3 region has the DNA TGTGCCAGCAGCCTTGACCGAGACAATGAGCAGTTCTTC.

This chain uses TRBV6-5 with TRBJ1-2, with 9 bases lining up with TRBD1. The germline V gene encodes CDR1 MNHEY and CDR2 SVGAGI. Germline trimming cut 8 bases from V and 0 bases from J; bases unmatched to any gene: 1. The CDR3 totals 13 residues. In DNA, the CDR3 is TGTGCCAGCGGGGACAGGGCTAACTATGGCTACACCTTC. It translates to CASGDRANYGYTF.

This clone was found a few times. The gene calls are TRBV9 and TRBJ2-7; 10 nucleotides match TRBD2. Germline-derived CDR1 and CDR2 are SGDLS and YYNGEE. J was trimmed by 2 bases and V by 4 bases; bases with no gene match: 6. This CDR3 is built from 15 residues. Written as DNA, the CDR3 is TGTGCCAGCAGCCTCGGACTAGCGGAGCCCTACGAGCAGTACTTC. Its translation: CASSLGLAEPYEQYF.

The rearrangement joins TRBV5-1 to TRBJ2-3; tentative D call: TRBD1 (6 bases). V gave up 4 bases and J gave up 2 bases, with 14 bases separating them. Per the germline V gene, CDR1 is SGHRS and CDR2 is YFSETQ. The length of the CDR3 is 15 residues. CDR3 loop: CASSTTGTLTDTQYF. Here the CDR3 DNA reads TGCGCCAGCAGCACCACAGGGACCCTCACAGATACGCAGTATTTT.

The rearrangement uses TRBV4-3 and TRBJ2-6; D possibly matches TRBD1 or TRBD2 (5 bases each). V was shortened by 1 base and J by 0 bases, with 16 bases between the two germline ends. The CDR3 is 19 amino acids. Germline lookup yields CDR1 LGHNA and CDR2 YSLEER. CDR3 protein: CASSQGPGRAISGANVLTF. DNA for the CDR3: TGCGCCAGCAGCCAAGGTCCGGGACGGGCGATCTCTGGGGCCAACGTCCTGACTTTC.

This clone appeared a few times. The chain's CDR3 is CASSLSIPGELFF. CDR3 nucleotide sequence: TGCGCCAGCAGTTTGAGTATTCCCGGGGAGCTGTTTTTT. J is TRBJ2-2 and V is TRBV5-1; D remains ambiguous. Trimming left V 5 bases short and J 6 bases short, with 11 bases between. Germline V lookup: CDR1 SGHRS, CDR2 YFSETQ. This CDR3 is built from 13 residues.

The V and J genes are TRBV29-1 and TRBJ2-3; tentatively, D is TRBD1 or TRBD2 (6 bases each). The CDR3 length is 12 residues. V was clipped by 6 bases and J by 6 bases, with 13 bases between them. Per the germline V gene, CDR1 is SQVTM and CDR2 is ANQGSEA. The CDR3 loop reads CSVRGDGDTQYF. The CDR3 DNA sequence: TGCAGCGTGAGGGGGGATGGCGATACGCAGTATTTT.